The 25 T cell receptor beta chains listed next were all sequenced from one sample in a study of blood T cells in healthy people across ages. Then a second PCR, running about 6 to 12 cycles, was carried out with a sample-barcoded 5' primer and a J-beta primer mix. Using its own MiXCR run on the 5' RACE reads, TCRdb lists one record per CDR3 protein. The sample lists 780,000 or so distinct CDR3 sequences, roughly 25% occurring once. Another study also made use of these data, one on T cells of mothers and their children.

The material sequenced was blood. All receptors derive from a boy younger than 18 in good health.

This rearrangement joins TRBV25-1 to TRBJ2-5, with no clear D. Between the trimmed V and J ends, which lost 3 bases and 5 bases, there was a span of 4 bases. The CDR3 runs to 11 residues. Per germline, CDR1 MGHDK and CDR2 SYGVNS. This CDR3 reads CASSDPETQYF. For the CDR3, the DNA is TGTGCCAGCAGTGACCCGGAGACCCAGTACTTC.

This chain connects TRBV6-6 to TRBJ2-1; TRBD2 might be the D (5 bases). V lost 5 bases and J 6 bases, leaving 14 bases between the germline ends. The CDR3 runs 14 residues. The germline gives CDR1 MNHNY, CDR2 SVGAGI (reference sequence). The CDR3 loop is CASSEIGRANEQFF. CDR3 sequence (DNA): TGTGCCAGCAGTGAGATAGGGAGAGCCAATGAGCAGTTCTTC.

The table lists this clonotype with a few counts. The chain employs TRBV9 and TRBJ2-5; D is perhaps TRBD2 (6 bases). The CDR3 sequence is 16 residues long. Germline CDR1 and CDR2: SGDLS and YYNGEE. V was trimmed by 2 bases and J by 2 bases, leaving 16 bases between them. CDR3 in amino acids: CASSVGGLAAQETQYF. CDR3 nucleotide sequence: TGTGCCAGCAGCGTTGGGGGGTTAGCAGCTCAAGAGACCCAGTACTTC. Combining the CDR3 with reference TRBV9 and TRBJ2-5 gives the whole variable domain DSGVTQTPKHLITATGQRVTLRCSPRSGDLSVYWYQQSLDQGLQFLIQYYNGEERAKGNILERFSAQQFPDLHSELNLSSLELGDSALYFCASSVGGLAAQETQYFGPGTRLLVL.

This clonotype turned up a few times. This chain links TRBV15 with TRBJ2-1, with TRBD2 as a possible D gene (6 bases). Deletions cut 0 bases from V and 8 bases from J, with 11 bases between. CDR1 LNHNV and CDR2 YYDKDF come from the germline V gene (reference sequence). The CDR3 has 14 residues. The CDR3 loop reads CATSRDPGRYEQFF. The CDR3 region has the DNA TGTGCCACCAGCAGAGATCCAGGGAGGTATGAGCAGTTCTTC.

The chain uses TRBV20-1 and TRBJ2-1; 7 bases agree with TRBD1. In germline, CDR1 is DFQATT, CDR2 SNEGSKA (reference sequence). Trimming at V came to 5 bases and at J to 4 bases, leaving 11 bases not matched to a gene. CDR3 length: 15 amino acids. The CDR3 nucleotides are TGCAGTGCTCCCTCGAAGGGGGCTATATACAATGAGCAGTTCTTC. It encodes CSAPSKGAIYNEQFF.

This sequence joins TRBV20-1 and TRBJ2-7, with D perhaps matching TRBD1 (6 bases). V was shortened by 3 bases and J by 5 bases, with 14 bases between the two germline ends. From germline, CDR1 is DFQATT and CDR2 SNEGSKA (reference sequence). The CDR3 extends over 13 amino acids. The CDR3 DNA sequence: TGCAGTGCTAGTGGCCAGGGGTGGAACGAGCAGTACTTC. Its protein product is CSASGQGWNEQYF.

The CDR3 loop is CASKGTGSETQYF. In DNA form, the CDR3 reads TGTGCCAGTAAAGGGACAGGGTCCGAGACCCAGTACTTC. V and J are TRBV6-6 and TRBJ2-5, with 9 nucleotides matching TRBD1. This CDR3 contains 13 residues. V was pared by 9 bases and J by 5 bases, with 7 bases of the junction left unmatched. Germline loops: CDR1 MNHNY, CDR2 SVGAGI (reference sequence).

The chain employs TRBV12-3 or TRBV12-4 and TRBJ2-1; 7 positions agree with TRBD2. V trimming: 7 bases; J trimming: 4 bases; junction bases outside the gene matches: 10. This CDR3 comprises 15 residues. This CDR3 is CASNFASGLYNEQFF. For the CDR3, the DNA is TGTGCCAGCAATTTTGCTAGCGGCCTTTACAATGAGCAGTTCTTC.

This clonotype was detected a few times. The V call is TRBV29-1, the J call TRBJ2-1; maybe TRBD1 (5 bases). This CDR3 is built from 12 residues. Germline V CDR1 and CDR2: SQVTM, ANQGSEA. V was clipped by 3 bases and J by 8 bases, with 11 bases between them. CDR3 DNA sequence: TGCAGCGTTGACACAGGCTGGGATGAGCAGTTCTTC. This gives the protein CSVDTGWDEQFF.

In this sample, this clonotype turned up a few times. CDR3 nucleotide sequence: TGCGCCAGCAGCCAAGGCCCCGGGACTCTTAACACCGGGGAGCTGTTTTTT. This encodes CASSQGPGTLNTGELFF. The chain employs TRBV4-1 and TRBJ2-2; possible D gene TRBD2, 6 bases. Germline V gene lookup returns CDR1 MGHRA and CDR2 YSYEKL. Trimming pared 1 base from V and 2 bases from J, leaving 14 bases between. The CDR3 sequence is 17 residues long.

J is TRBJ1-1 and V is TRBV4-2, with D uncertain. Germline lookup yields CDR1 LGHNA and CDR2 YNFKEQ. The CDR3 runs to 14 residues. V shed 4 bases and J shed 3 bases, with 12 bases lying between them. The CDR3 protein is CASSRLGWDTEAFF. CDR3 DNA sequence: TGTGCCAGCAGCCGCCTGGGGTGGGACACTGAAGCTTTCTTT.

The chain combines TRBV18 with TRBJ2-5; D is unclear. This CDR3 spans 16 amino acids. V dropped 2 bases and J dropped 2 bases, with 15 bases sitting between them. In germline, CDR1 is KGHSH, CDR2 LQKENI. The DNA for the CDR3 is TGTGCCAGCTCACCATGGGTCGACGGAGTGCAAGAGACCCAGTACTTC. It yields the protein CASSPWVDGVQETQYF.

This clonotype has only one observation. One junction end does not reproduce the germline sequence, and a read error may be involved. The V call is TRBV2, the J call TRBJ2-1, with 9 bases aligning to TRBD1. CDR3 length: 14 amino acids. Germline CDR1 is SNHLY and CDR2 is FYNNEI. The CDR3 DNA sequence: TGTGCCAGCAGGGCGGGACAGGGCCTCGATGAGCAGTGCTTC. It encodes CASRAGQGLDEQCF. The full variable domain, its missing parts supplied by reference TRBV2 and TRBJ2-1, is EPEVTQTPSHQVTQMGQEVILRCVPISNHLYFYWYRQILGQKVEFLVSFYNNEISEKSEIFDDQFSVERPDGSNFTLKIRSTKLEDSAMYFCASRAGQGLDEQCFGPGTRLTVL.

A few counts support this clonotype. The genes are TRBV4-1 and TRBJ2-3; the match to TRBD2 covers 8 bases. Germline loops: CDR1 MGHRA, CDR2 YSYEKL. The J segment lost 1 base and the V segment lost 0 bases, leaving 6 bases of the junction unmatched. The CDR3 runs 17 residues. The CDR3 nucleotides are TGCGCCAGCAGCCAAGAATCGGCTAGCGGGCGCACAGATACGCAGTATTTT. Translated, it gives CASSQESASGRTDTQYF.

This clonotype was recorded at least ten times. This chain uses TRBV29-1 with TRBJ2-4; D remains ambiguous. Germline V gene data show CDR1 as SQVTM and CDR2 as ANQGSEA. Between the trimmed V and J ends, which lost 4 bases and 0 bases, there was a span of 10 bases. This CDR3 has 14 amino acids. CDR3 coding DNA: TGCAGCGTTGTTTCAGGCTCAGCCAAAAACATTCAGTACTTC. Protein product: CSVVSGSAKNIQYF.

This clonotype was observed once. V usage is TRBV15 and J usage is TRBJ2-1, with D perhaps TRBD2 (5 bases). The germline V and J ends were trimmed by 4 bases and 7 bases, with 14 bases remaining between them. Germline V gene lookup returns CDR1 LNHNV and CDR2 YYDKDF (reference sequence). The CDR3 totals 14 residues. The CDR3 loop is CATSTASYGNEQFF. The CDR3 nucleotides read TGTGCCACCAGCACCGCTAGCTACGGGAATGAGCAGTTCTTC.

The chain combines TRBV28 with TRBJ2-3, with TRBD1 matching 7 bases. The CDR3 consists of 18 residues. V shed 1 base, J shed 6 bases, and the junction held 16 bases outside the gene matches. From germline, CDR1 is MDHEN and CDR2 SYDVKM. CDR3 nucleotides: TGTGCCAGCAGTTTATCCCGACAGGGTGGAACTTCATGGGATACGCAGTATTTT. Protein product: CASSLSRQGGTSWDTQYF.

This clonotype came up a few times. Mismatch with germline at one junction end may stem from a read error. This chain connects TRBV6-5 to TRBJ1-3, with D unclear. Germline V gives CDR1 MNHEY, CDR2 SVGAGI. The CDR3 consists of 11 residues. The CDR3 loop is CASMRRNAIYF. CDR3 bases: TGTGCCAGCATGCGGAGAAACGCCATATATTTT.

The V and J genes are TRBV7-2 and TRBJ2-5, with D perhaps assigned TRBD1 or TRBD2 (5 bases each). The DNA end lines up better with TRBJ2-7; the J call may be wrong. CDR3 length: 13 amino acids. Germline V lookup: CDR1 SGHTA, CDR2 FQGNSA. Written as DNA, the CDR3 is TGTGCCAGCAGCCGACTGAGGGGCCACGAGCAGTACTTC. It specifies CASSRLRGHEQYF.

The genes are TRBV20-1 and TRBJ2-7; unclear D gene. Germline V CDR1 and CDR2: DFQATT, SNEGSKA (reference sequence). The CDR3 totals 14 residues. V lost 6 bases to trimming and J lost 0 bases, with 15 bases between them. As DNA, the CDR3 is TGCAGTGCCACCGGTCAATCGGGCTCCTACGAGCAGTACTTC. Its protein product is CSATGQSGSYEQYF.

The table lists this clonotype with a few counts. This rearrangement joins TRBV7-3 to TRBJ2-7, with TRBD2 matching over 9 bases. CDR3 size: 14 residues. V lost 5 bases and J lost 2; bases outside the gene matches: 4. Germline CDR1 reads SGHTA; CDR2 reads FQGTGA. CDR3 region: CASSHLAGPYEQYF. As DNA, the CDR3 is TGTGCCAGCAGCCACCTAGCGGGGCCCTACGAGCAGTACTTC.

This clonotype came up a few times. The V call is TRBV11-2, the J call TRBJ2-7, with D perhaps TRBD1 or TRBD2 (5 bases each). The germline CDR1 and CDR2 sequences are SGHAT and FQNNGV. The CDR3 is made up of 13 amino acids. V was pared by 0 bases and J by 7 bases, with 10 bases between. The CDR3 DNA sequence: TGTGCCAGCAGCTTAGAGCTATGGGGGGAGCAGTACTTC. Protein: CASSLELWGEQYF.

This chain connects TRBV25-1 to TRBJ2-7; tentative D call: TRBD1 (6 bases). Looked up from germline, CDR1 is MGHDK and CDR2 is SYGVNS. V was pared by 2 bases and J by 2 bases, with 13 bases between. The CDR3 consists of 15 residues. The CDR3 here is CASSEPDRSAYEQYF. The DNA for the CDR3 is TGTGCCAGCAGTGAACCCGACAGGAGCGCCTACGAGCAGTACTTC.

The chain joins TRBV7-9 to TRBJ2-7, with D uncertain. Germline V CDR1 and CDR2: SEHNR, FQNEAQ (reference sequence). Between the trimmed V and J ends, which lost 2 bases and 2 bases, there was a span of 10 bases. The CDR3 runs 14 residues. Here the CDR3 reads CASSLNPEAYEQYF. For the CDR3, the DNA is TGTGCCAGCAGCTTAAACCCAGAAGCCTACGAGCAGTACTTC.

This clonotype came up a few times. This rearrangement joins TRBV20-1 to TRBJ2-7, with D perhaps matching TRBD1 (5 bases). Germline V lookup: CDR1 DFQATT, CDR2 SNEGSKA (reference sequence). CDR3 length: 12 amino acids. Trimming cost V 5 bases and J 2 bases, with 10 bases left between them. CDR3 coding DNA: TGCAGTGCTGAACAGGCTACCTACGAGCAGTACTTC. Translated, it gives CSAEQATYEQYF.